The present T cell receptor (beta chain) was sequenced within a study of control samples from healthy donors and cancer patients (dated by TCRdb to 2020 to 2021). Remarks on this clone: Its antigen specificity is not known. No much larger clonotype is one base removed from it; base qualities were not supplied.

Library method: the immunoSEQ multiplex PCR assay. Not all clones reach the TCRdb copy of this immuneACCESS table, which keeps in-frame sequences only. Checked studies attribute under half of the gap to unresolved V genes and leave the rest unexplained. Within this sample are approximately 150,000 clones, with roughly 95% of them counted one time only. The top ten hold approximately 1% of the sample. Sample: blood. The sequence was obtained from a woman in her thirties in good health.

The DNA sequence is given as TGTGCCAGCAGCGCGACCGGGCCGAAAAATGAAAAACTGTTTTTT. The resulting protein is CASSATGPKNEKLFF. The sequence joins TRBV7-2 to TRBJ1-4, with no reliable assignment of the D segment. The cysteine opens and the phenylalanine closes a CDR3 of 15 amino acids. Only CDR3 DNA remains: 45 bases, in frame from the first base. The germline V gene sets CDR1 to SGHTA and CDR2 to FQGNSA. V is clipped by 5 bases and J by 5 bases, and the sequence between their germline boundaries is 15 bases long.